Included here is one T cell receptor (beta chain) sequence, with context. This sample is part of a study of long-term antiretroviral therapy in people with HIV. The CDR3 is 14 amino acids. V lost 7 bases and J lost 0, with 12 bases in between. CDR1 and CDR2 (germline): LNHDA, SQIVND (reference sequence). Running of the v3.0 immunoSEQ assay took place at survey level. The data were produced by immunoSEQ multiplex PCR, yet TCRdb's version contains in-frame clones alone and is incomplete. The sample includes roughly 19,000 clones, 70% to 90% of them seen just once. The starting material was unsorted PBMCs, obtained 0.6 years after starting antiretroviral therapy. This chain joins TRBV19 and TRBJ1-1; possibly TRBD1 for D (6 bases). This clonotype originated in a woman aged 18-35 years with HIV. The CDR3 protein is CASMTGRMNTEAFF. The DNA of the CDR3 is TGTGCCAGTATGACAGGACGTATGAACACTGAAGCTTTCTTT.